This note documents a single TCR beta chain sequence. Its antigen remains undetermined. Base qualities are missing; no much larger clone stands one base away. The record originates from a study of cytomegalovirus exposure and HLA in healthy donors (dated by TCRdb to about 2017). In the study overall: A later analysis indicated that the 120 validation repertoires were generated on the platform also employed for the 700 or so repertoires of the first cohort. To predict cytomegalovirus infection status, the study brought together high-throughput TCR immunosequencing, statistical association of individual TCRs with disease status, and machine learning. The study aimed to test whether signatures of past pathogen exposure could be identified by cataloging public T cell receptors. Besides the first cohort of 550 to 750 subjects, a separate validation cohort made up of some 110 different subjects was used.

The library relied on the immunoSEQ multiplex PCR assay. The paper's processing steps were these. To diagnose cytomegalovirus status from the catalog of TCR beta chain sequences, a statistical classification framework was built. TCRdb carries this immuneACCESS record with in-frame sequences only. Its versions omit some clonotypes, under half of them owing to an unresolved V gene in the studies checked, with the rest unexplained. Clonal size and the V and J genes are those of that table, whereas D and trimming came from the DNA. This sample holds some 98,000 clones; about 90% were observed only once. 6.3% of the sample is held by the ten biggest clonotypes. The donors belonged to the validation cohort of over a hundred subjects, which was separate from the 666-subject first cohort. The CDR3 numbers 13 residues from cysteine through phenylalanine. Only the CDR3 part of the read is kept: 39 bases, read in frame from the first base. The germline V gene sets CDR1 to SGHNT and CDR2 to YENEEA. V is pruned by 5 bases and J by 3 bases, leaving 3 bases of the junction without a gene match.

Summary of the overall study and its limitations: Most TCR sequences were seen in very few donors, while some public TCRs were found in many individuals. A total of about 180 TCR beta chains were listed by the study as associated with cytomegalovirus. Three of the identified cytomegalovirus-associated TCR beta chains were confirmed in vitro to be specific for cytomegalovirus antigens. Cytomegalovirus status was reported to be diagnosed by the classifier with high specificity and sensitivity in both the original and validation cohorts. A later analysis lacked HLA typing for the validation cohort, so it scored co-occurrence in that cohort across all 120 or so repertoires. The authors suggested that the approach could potentially be extended to other disease states and immunological phenotypes. In a later analysis, TCRs clustered in the first cohort were found to also tend to co-occur in the approximately 120 validation repertoires, with 94% of cluster scores above 0.

The chain is made from TRBV11-3 and TRBJ1-1; a stretch of 7 junction bases matches TRBD1. The sample taken for sequencing was PBMCs. The source is a man aged 18 to 29 in good health and CMV-seropositive. The encoded CDR3 is CASSPGQYTEAFF. DNA sequence: TGTGCCAGCAGCCCGGGACAGTACACTGAAGCTTTCTTT.